Given below is one T cell receptor beta chain in context. These data belong to a study of blood T cell repertoires in COVID-19. The overall study: From T cells, B-cell-depleted T cells, or PBMCs came the material, which was cDNA or gDNA.

After removal of 0 bases from V and 7 bases from J, the junction contained 5 bases not matched to a gene. In germline, CDR1 is LGHDT, CDR2 YNNKEL (reference sequence). The length of the CDR3 is 14 residues. Study processing details: Estimation of nucleated cell counts was performed using reference gene primer amplification. The table came from immunoSEQ multiplex PCR; TCRdb's copy has only in-frame clones and leaves some out. Clone size and V and J calls were adopted from that table, with D and trimming inferred from the DNA. The profile shows more than 60,000 clones, about 90% of them singletons. This receptor was identified in a human donor in a cohort sampled during active COVID-19. This rearrangement joins TRBV3-1 (or the pseudogene TRBV3-2) to TRBJ1-2; 7 bases match TRBD1. Material for sequencing was peripheral blood. The CDR3 sequence is CASSQEGTVSGYTF. The CDR3 DNA is TGTGCCAGCAGCCAAGAGGGGACAGTAAGTGGCTACACCTTC.